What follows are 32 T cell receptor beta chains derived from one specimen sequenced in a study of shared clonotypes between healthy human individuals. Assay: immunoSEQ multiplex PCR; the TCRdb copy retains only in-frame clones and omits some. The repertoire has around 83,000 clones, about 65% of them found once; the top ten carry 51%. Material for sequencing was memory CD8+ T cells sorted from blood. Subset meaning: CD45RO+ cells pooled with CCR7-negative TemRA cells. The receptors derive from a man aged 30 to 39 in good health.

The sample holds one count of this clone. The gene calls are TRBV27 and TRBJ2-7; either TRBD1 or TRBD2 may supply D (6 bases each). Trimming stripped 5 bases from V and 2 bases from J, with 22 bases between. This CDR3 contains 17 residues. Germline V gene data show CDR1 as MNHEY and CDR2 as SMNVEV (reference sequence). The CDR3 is CASSPLSRGTLAYEQYF. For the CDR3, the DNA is TGTGCCAGCAGTCCATTGAGCCGCGGGACACTGGCCTACGAGCAGTACTTC.

The CDR3 here is CASSPLAGGIDEQYF. DNA for the CDR3: TGTGCCAGCAGCCCGTTAGCGGGAGGGATCGACGAGCAGTACTTC. The chain employs TRBV5-4 and TRBJ2-7; 11 positions match TRBD2. Germline loops: CDR1 SGHNT, CDR2 YYREEE (reference sequence). This CDR3 is built from 15 residues. The trim removed 4 bases at V and 5 bases at J, leaving 8 bases unmatched.

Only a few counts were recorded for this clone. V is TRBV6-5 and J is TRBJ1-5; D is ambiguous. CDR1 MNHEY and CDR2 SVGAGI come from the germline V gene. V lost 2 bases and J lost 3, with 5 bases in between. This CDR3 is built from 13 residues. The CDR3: CASSYTFNQPQHF. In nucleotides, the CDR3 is TGTGCCAGCAGTTACACCTTCAATCAGCCCCAGCATTTT.

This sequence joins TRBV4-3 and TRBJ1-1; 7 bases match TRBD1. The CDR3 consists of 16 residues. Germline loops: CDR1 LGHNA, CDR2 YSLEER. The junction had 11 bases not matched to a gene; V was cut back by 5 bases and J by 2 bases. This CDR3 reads CASSLPEGASNTEAFF. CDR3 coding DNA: TGCGCCAGCAGCTTACCGGAGGGGGCAAGTAACACTGAAGCTTTCTTT.

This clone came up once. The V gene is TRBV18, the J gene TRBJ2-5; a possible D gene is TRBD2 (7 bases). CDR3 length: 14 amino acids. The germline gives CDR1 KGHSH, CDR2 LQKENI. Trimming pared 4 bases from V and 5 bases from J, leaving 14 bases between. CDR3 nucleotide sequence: TGTGCCAGCTCACGATCGGGGGGCAGTGAGACCCAGTACTTC. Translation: CASSRSGGSETQYF.

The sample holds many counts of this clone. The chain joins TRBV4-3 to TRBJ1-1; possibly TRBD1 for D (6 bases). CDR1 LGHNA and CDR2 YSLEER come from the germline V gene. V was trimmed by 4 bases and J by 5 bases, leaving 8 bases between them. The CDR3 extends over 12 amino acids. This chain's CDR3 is CASSPQGTEAFF. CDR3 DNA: TGCGCCAGCAGCCCACAGGGAACTGAAGCTTTCTTT.

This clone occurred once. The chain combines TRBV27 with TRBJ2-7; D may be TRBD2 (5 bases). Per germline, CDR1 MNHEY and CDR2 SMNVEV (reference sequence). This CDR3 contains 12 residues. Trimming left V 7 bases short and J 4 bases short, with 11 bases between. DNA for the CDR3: TGTGCCAGCACCTCCTCGGGGTACGAGCAGTACTTC. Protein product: CASTSSGYEQYF.

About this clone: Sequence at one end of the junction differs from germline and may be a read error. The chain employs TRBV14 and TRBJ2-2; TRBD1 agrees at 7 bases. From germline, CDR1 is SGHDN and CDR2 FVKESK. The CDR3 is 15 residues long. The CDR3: CATSLGGGWTGELFF. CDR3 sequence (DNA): TGTGCCACCAGCCTAGGGGGCGGTTGGACCGGGGAGCTGTTTTTT.

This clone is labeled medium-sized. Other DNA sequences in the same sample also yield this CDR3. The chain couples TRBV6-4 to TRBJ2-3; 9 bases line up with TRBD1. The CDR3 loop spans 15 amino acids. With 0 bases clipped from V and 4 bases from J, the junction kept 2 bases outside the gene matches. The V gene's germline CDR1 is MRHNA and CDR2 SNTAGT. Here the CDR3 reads CASSDSTGGPDTQYF. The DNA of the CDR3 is TGTGCCAGCAGTGACTCAACAGGGGGCCCAGATACGCAGTATTTT.

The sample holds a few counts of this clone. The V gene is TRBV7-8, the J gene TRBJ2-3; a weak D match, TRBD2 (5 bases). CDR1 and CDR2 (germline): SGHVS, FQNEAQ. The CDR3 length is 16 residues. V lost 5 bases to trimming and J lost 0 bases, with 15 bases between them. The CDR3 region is CASSPWAGGSTDTQYF. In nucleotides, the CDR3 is TGTGCCAGCAGCCCCTGGGCGGGCGGGAGCACAGATACGCAGTATTTT.

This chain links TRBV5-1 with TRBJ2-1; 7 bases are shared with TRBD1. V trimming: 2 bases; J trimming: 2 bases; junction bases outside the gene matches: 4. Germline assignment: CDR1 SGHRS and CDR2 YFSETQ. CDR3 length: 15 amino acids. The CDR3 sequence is CASSFQGDPYNEQFF. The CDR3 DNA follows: TGCGCCAGCAGCTTCCAGGGGGACCCCTACAATGAGCAGTTCTTC.

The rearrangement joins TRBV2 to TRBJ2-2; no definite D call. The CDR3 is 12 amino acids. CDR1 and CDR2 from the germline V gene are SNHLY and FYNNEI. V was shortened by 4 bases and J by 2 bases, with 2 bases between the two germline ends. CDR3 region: CASSGNTGELFF. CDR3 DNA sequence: TGTGCCAGCAGTGGAAACACCGGGGAGCTGTTTTTT.

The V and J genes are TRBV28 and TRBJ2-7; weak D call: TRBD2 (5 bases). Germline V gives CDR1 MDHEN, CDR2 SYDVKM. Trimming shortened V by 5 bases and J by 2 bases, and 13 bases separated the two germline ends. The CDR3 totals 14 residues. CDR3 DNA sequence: TGTGCCAGCAGTCCCTTCCGGGGAGCCTACGAGCAGTACTTC. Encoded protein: CASSPFRGAYEQYF.

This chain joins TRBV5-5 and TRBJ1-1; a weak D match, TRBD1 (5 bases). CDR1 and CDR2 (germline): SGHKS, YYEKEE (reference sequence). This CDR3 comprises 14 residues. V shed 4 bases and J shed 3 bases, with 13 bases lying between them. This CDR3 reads CASSQGHLDTEAFF. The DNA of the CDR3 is TGTGCCAGCAGCCAAGGACATTTGGACACTGAAGCTTTCTTT.

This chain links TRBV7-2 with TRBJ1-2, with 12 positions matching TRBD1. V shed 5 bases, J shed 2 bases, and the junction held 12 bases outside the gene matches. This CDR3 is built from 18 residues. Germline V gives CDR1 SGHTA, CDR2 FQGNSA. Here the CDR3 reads CASSVSPGTGGENYGYTF. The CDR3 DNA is TGTGCCAGCAGCGTAAGTCCCGGGACAGGGGGCGAAAACTATGGCTACACCTTC. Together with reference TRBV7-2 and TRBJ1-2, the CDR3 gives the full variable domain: GAGVSQSPSNKVTEKGKDVELRCDPISGHTALYWYRQSLGQGLEFLIYFQGNSAPDKSGLPSDRFSAERTGGSVSTLTIQRTQQEDSAVYLCASSVSPGTGGENYGYTFGSGTRLTVV.

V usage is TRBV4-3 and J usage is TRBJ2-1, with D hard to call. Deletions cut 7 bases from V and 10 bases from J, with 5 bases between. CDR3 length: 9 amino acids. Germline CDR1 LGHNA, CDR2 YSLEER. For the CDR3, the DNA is TGCGCCAGCATGGTGGAGCAGTTCTTC. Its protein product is CASMVEQFF.

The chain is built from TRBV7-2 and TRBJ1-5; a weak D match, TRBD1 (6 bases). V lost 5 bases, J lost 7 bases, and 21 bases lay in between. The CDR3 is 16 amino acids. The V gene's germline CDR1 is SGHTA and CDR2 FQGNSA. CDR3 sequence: CASSLGSVRGKQPQHF. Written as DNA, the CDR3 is TGTGCCAGCAGCCTTGGGTCCGTTAGGGGGAAACAGCCCCAGCATTTT.

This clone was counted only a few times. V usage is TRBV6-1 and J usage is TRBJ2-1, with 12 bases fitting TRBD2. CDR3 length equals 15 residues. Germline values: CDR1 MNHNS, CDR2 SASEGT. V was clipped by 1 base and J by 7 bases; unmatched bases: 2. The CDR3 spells CASSEELAGGNEQFF. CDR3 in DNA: TGTGCCAGCAGTGAAGAACTAGCGGGAGGTAATGAGCAGTTCTTC.

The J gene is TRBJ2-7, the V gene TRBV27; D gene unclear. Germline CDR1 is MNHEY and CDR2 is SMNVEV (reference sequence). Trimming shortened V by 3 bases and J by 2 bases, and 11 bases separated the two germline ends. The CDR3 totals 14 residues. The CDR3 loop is CASSFAYTPYEQYF. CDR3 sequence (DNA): TGTGCCAGCAGTTTTGCCTACACTCCCTACGAGCAGTACTTC.

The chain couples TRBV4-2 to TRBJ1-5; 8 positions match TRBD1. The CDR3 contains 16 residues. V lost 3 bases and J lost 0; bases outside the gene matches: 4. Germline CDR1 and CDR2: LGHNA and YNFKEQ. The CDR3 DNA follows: TGTGCCAGCAGCCAGGACAGGGCGGGTAGCAATCAGCCCCAGCATTTT. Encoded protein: CASSQDRAGSNQPQHF.

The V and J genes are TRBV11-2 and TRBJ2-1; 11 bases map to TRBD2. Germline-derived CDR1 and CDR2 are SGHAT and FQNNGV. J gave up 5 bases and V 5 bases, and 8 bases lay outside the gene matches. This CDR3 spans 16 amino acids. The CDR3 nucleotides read TGTGCCAGCAGCCCCTGGCCGGGACTAGCGGACAATGAGCAGTTCTTC. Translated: CASSPWPGLADNEQFF.

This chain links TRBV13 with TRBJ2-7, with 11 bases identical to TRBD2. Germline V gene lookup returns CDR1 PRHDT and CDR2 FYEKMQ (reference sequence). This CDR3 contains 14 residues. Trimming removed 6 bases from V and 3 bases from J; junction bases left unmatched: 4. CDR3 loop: CASSGGLADYEQYF. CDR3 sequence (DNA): TGTGCCAGCAGTGGGGGACTAGCGGACTACGAGCAGTACTTC. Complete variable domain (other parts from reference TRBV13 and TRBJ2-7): AAGVIQSPRHLIKEKRETATLKCYPIPRHDTVYWYQQGPGQDPQFLISFYEKMQSDKGSIPDRFSAQQFSDYHSELNMSSLELGDSALYFCASSGGLADYEQYFGPGTRLTVT.

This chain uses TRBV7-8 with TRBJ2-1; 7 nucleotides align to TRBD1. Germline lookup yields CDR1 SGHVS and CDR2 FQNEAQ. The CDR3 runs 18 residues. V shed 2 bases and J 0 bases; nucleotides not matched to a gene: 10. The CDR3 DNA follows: TGTGCCAGCAGCTTAAGAGGGGGCGACTCCAGCTCCTACAATGAGCAGTTCTTC. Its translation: CASSLRGGDSSSYNEQFF.

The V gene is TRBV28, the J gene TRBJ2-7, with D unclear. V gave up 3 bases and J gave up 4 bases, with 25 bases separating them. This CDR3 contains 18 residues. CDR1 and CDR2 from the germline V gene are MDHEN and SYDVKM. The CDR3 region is CASSFPPSLAEREYEQYF. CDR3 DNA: TGTGCCAGCAGTTTCCCTCCTTCCCTGGCGGAAAGGGAATACGAGCAGTACTTC.

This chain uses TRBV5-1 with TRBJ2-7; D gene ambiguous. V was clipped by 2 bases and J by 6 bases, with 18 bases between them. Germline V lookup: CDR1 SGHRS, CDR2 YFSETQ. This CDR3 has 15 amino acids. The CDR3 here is CASSFYLAEPGEQYF. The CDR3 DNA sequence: TGCGCCAGCAGCTTTTATCTGGCGGAGCCCGGCGAGCAGTACTTC.

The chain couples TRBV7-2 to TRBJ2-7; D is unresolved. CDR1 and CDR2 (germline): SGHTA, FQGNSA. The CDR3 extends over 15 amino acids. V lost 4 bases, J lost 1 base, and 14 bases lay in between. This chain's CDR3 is CASSSGPSGSYEQYF. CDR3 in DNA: TGTGCCAGCAGCTCGGGCCCCTCCGGATCCTACGAGCAGTACTTC.

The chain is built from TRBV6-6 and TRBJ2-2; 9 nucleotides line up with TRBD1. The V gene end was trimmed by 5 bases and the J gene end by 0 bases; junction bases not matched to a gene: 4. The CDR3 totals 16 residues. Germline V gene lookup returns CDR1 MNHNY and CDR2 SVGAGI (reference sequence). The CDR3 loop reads CASSRRDRANTGELFF. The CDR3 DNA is TGTGCCAGCAGTCGCCGGGACAGGGCGAACACCGGGGAGCTGTTTTTT.

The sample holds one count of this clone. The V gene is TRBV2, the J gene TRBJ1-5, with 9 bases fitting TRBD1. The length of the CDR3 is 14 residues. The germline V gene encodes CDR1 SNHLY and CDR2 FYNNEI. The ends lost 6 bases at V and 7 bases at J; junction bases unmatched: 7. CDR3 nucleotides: TGTGCCAGCAGGGAGGGGACAGGGTGGCAGCCCCAGCATTTT. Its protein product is CASREGTGWQPQHF.

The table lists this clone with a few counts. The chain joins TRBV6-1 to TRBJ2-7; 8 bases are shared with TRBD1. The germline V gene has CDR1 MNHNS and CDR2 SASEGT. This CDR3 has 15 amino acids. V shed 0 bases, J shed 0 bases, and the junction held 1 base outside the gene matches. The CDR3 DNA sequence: TGTGCCAGCAGTGAAGCGGGGACAGGCTCCTACGAGCAGTACTTC. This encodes CASSEAGTGSYEQYF.

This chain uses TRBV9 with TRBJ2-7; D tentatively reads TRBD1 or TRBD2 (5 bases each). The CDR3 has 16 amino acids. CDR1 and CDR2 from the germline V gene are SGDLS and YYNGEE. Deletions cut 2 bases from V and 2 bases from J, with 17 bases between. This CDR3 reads CASSVEAGTDAYEQYF. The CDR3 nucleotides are TGTGCCAGCAGCGTCGAGGCCGGGACGGACGCCTACGAGCAGTACTTC.

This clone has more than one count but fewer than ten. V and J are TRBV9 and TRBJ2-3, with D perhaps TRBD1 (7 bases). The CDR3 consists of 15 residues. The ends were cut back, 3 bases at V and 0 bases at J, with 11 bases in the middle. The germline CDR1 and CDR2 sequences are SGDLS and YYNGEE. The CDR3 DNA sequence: TGTGCCAGCAGCGGGCGGGGACAGAGCACAGATACGCAGTATTTT. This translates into CASSGRGQSTDTQYF.

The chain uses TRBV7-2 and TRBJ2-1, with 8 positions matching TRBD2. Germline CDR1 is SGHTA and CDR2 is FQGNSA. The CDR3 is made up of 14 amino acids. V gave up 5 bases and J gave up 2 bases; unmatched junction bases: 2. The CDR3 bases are TGTGCCAGCAGCCGTAGCGGGGCCTACAATGAGCAGTTCTTC. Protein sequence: CASSRSGAYNEQFF.